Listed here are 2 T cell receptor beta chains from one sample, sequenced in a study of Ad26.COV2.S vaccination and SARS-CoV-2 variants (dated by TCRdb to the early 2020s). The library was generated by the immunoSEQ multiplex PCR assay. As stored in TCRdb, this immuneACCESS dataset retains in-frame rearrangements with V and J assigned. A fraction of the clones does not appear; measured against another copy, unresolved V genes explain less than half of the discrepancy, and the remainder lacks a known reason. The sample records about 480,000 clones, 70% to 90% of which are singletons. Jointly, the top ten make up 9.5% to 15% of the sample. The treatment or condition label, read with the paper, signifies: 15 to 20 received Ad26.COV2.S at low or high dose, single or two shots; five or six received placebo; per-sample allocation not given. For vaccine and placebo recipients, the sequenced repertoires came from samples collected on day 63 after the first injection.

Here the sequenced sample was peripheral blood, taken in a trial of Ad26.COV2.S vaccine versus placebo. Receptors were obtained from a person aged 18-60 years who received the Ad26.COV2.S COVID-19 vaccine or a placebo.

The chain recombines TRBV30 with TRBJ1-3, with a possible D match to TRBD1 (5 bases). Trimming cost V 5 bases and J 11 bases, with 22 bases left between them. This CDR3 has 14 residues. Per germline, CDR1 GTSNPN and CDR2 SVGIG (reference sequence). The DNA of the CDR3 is TGTGCCTGGGGAACCGACGAACGGGGCTTGGCCATATATTTT. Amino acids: CAWGTDERGLAIYF.

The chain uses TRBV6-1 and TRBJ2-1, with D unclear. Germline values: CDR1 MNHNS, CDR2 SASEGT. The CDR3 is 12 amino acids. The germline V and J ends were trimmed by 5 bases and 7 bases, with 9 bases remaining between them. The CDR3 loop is CASSSSPNEQFF. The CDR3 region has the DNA TGTGCCAGCAGTTCCTCGCCGAATGAGCAGTTCTTC.